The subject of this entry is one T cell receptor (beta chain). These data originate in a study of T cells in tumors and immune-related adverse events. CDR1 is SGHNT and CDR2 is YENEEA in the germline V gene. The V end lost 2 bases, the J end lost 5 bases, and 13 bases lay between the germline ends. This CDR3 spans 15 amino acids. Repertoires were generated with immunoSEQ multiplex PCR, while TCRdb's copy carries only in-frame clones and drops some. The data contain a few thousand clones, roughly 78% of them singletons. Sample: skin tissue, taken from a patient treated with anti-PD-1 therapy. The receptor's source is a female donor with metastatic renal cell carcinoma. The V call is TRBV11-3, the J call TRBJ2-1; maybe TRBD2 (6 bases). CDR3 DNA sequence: TGTGCCAGCAGCTTATATGGGACTCCGGACAATGAGCAGTTCTTC. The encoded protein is CASSLYGTPDNEQFF.